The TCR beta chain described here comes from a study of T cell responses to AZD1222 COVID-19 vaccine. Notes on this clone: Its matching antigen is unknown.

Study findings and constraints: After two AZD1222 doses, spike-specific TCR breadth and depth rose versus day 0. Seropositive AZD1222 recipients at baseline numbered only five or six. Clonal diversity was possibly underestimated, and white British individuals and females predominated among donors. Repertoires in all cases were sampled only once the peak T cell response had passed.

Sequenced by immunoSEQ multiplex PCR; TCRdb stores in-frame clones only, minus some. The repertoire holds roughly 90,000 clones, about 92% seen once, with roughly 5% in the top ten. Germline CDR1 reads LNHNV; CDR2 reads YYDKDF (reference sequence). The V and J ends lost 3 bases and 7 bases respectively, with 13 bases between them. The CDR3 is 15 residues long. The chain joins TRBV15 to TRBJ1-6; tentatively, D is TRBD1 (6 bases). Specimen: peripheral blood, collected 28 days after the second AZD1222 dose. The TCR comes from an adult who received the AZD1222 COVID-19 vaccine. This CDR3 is CATSRTGQRNSPLHF. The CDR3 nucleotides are TGTGCCACCAGCAGGACCGGACAGCGAAATTCACCCCTCCACTTT.